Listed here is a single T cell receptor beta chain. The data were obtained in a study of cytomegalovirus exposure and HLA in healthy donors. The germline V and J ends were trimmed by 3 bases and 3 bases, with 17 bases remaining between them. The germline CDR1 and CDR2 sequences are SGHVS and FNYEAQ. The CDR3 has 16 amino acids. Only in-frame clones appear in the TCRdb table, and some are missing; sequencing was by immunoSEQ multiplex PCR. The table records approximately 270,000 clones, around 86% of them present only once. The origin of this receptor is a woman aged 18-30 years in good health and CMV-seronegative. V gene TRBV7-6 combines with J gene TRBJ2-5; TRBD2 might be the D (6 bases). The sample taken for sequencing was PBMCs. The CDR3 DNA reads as TGTGCCAGCAGCTTCGGCAGAATAGCGGAAAAAGAGACCCAGTACTTC. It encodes CASSFGRIAEKETQYF.